One sample yielded the 10 T cell receptor beta chains listed below, sequenced in a study of human T cells and chemical hapten exposure. TCRdb reanalysed the RACE reads using MiXCR and keeps one entry per CDR3 protein. The repertoire has about 82,000 distinct CDR3 sequences, 8.6% of them found once; the top ten carry 1.5% to 1.7%. Regarding time point: healthy volunteer bleed at 6 weeks. Unfractionated whole blood yielded the extracted total RNA. Material for sequencing was whole blood. These receptors all stem from a male donor in good health. Some clones in this sample may be carry-over from other donors' samples.

CDR3 bases: TGCAGCTCAACAGGGAGGGTTTACAATGAGCAGTTCTTC. Translation gives CSSTGRVYNEQFF. The V gene is TRBV29-1, the J gene TRBJ2-1; D is possibly TRBD2 (7 bases). Looked up from germline, CDR1 is SQVTM and CDR2 is ANQGSEA. This CDR3 spans 13 amino acids. Trimming removed 8 bases from V and 4 bases from J, with 15 bases in between.

This clonotype showed up just a few times. The rearrangement uses TRBV13 and TRBJ2-6; 8 nucleotides line up with TRBD1. V was pared by 3 bases and J by 3 bases, with 7 bases of the junction left unmatched. Germline values: CDR1 PRHDT, CDR2 FYEKMQ (reference sequence). The length of the CDR3 is 17 residues. As DNA, the CDR3 is TGTGCCAGCAGCTTGGACAGGGCGGCGAATGGGGCCAACGTCCTGACTTTC. This sequence encodes CASSLDRAANGANVLTF.

The J gene is TRBJ2-3, the V gene TRBV20-1; 8 positions agree with TRBD2. CDR1 and CDR2 (germline): DFQATT, SNEGSKA (reference sequence). The length of the CDR3 is 19 residues. V trimming: 0 bases; J trimming: 0 bases; junction bases outside the gene matches: 14. The CDR3 nucleotides are TGCAGTGCTAGAGATTTTAACGGCGCGGGGGGCCTGAGCACAGATACGCAGTATTTT. Amino acid sequence: CSARDFNGAGGLSTDTQYF.

This clonotype occurred many times. V is TRBV29-1 and J is TRBJ2-2; 13 bases are shared with TRBD2. The CDR3 extends over 17 amino acids. J gave up 4 bases and V 4 bases, and 9 bases lay outside the gene matches. Germline assignment: CDR1 SQVTM and CDR2 ANQGSEA. In nucleotides, the CDR3 is TGCAGCGTTGCCGGACTAGCGGGAGCCCCGGGCACCGGGGAGCTGTTTTTT. Translated: CSVAGLAGAPGTGELFF.

This clonotype was seen a few times. CDR3 residues: CASSYLLAGRGEQYF. Here the CDR3 DNA reads TGTGCCAGCAGTTATCTGCTAGCGGGGCGGGGCGAGCAGTACTTC. The genes are TRBV6-2 or TRBV6-3 and TRBJ2-7; TRBD2 aligns across 9 bases. Unmatched junction bases numbered 9, after V lost 3 bases and J lost 6 bases. From germline, CDR1 is MNHEY and CDR2 SVGEGT. There are 15 residues in the CDR3.

Only a few counts were recorded for this clonotype. The chain links TRBV5-1 to TRBJ2-6; 13 bases line up with TRBD2. CDR1 and CDR2 from the germline V gene are SGHRS and YFSETQ. The length of the CDR3 is 17 residues. Unmatched junction bases numbered 4, after V lost 5 bases and J lost 2 bases. This CDR3 is CASRVGLAGAGANVLTF. As DNA, the CDR3 is TGCGCCAGCAGGGTTGGACTAGCGGGAGCTGGGGCCAACGTCCTGACTTTC.

This clonotype has a handful of counts. V and J are TRBV10-3 and TRBJ1-5; unclear D gene. This CDR3 has 14 amino acids. Germline V gives CDR1 ENHRY, CDR2 SYGVKD. Trimming shortened V by 0 bases and J by 2 bases, and 5 bases separated the two germline ends. The CDR3 protein is CAISESTGNQPQHF. The CDR3, as DNA: TGTGCCATCAGTGAGTCGACTGGCAATCAGCCCCAGCATTTT.

Only a few counts were recorded for this clonotype. This chain uses TRBV12-3 or TRBV12-4 with TRBJ1-1; D uncertain. With 6 bases removed from V and 1 base from J, the gap between germline ends came to 21 bases. This CDR3 contains 17 residues. This chain's CDR3 is CASRSSSLAEANTEAFF. The CDR3 bases are TGTGCCAGCAGGTCTTCGTCTTTAGCGGAAGCGAACACTGAAGCTTTCTTT.

This clonotype was seen ten or more times. The CDR3 region has the DNA TGTGCCAGCAGCTTAGGACAGGGGAGGGAAAAACTGTTTTTT. Protein sequence: CASSLGQGREKLFF. The chain couples TRBV7-9 to TRBJ1-4, with TRBD1 matching 8 bases. Trimming at V came to 1 base and at J to 8 bases, leaving 3 bases not matched to a gene. The CDR3 consists of 14 residues. CDR1 and CDR2 from the germline V gene are SEHNR and FQNEAQ (reference sequence).

This clonotype came up a few times. This chain connects TRBV4-3 to TRBJ1-2; 8 nucleotides line up with TRBD1. In germline, CDR1 is LGHNA, CDR2 YSLEER. CDR3 length: 13 amino acids. V was clipped by 5 bases and J by 7 bases; unmatched bases: 6. The CDR3 nucleotides are TGCGCCAGCAGCTCTCAGGGGGCGCGTGGCTACACCTTC. The encoded protein is CASSSQGARGYTF.